The T cell receptor (beta chain) under discussion was sequenced for a study of T-cell memory formation after mild COVID-19. Findings of the study overall: Contracting CD8+ clones were enriched in EMRA, CD4+ mainly in CM and EM.

This clonotype appeared a few times. Antigen: not known. Germline trimming cut 3 bases from V and 5 bases from J; bases unmatched to any gene: 8. This CDR3 is built from 16 residues. CDR1 is SGHKS and CDR2 is YYEKEE in the germline V gene (reference sequence). One entry per CDR3 protein, called by TCRdb with MiXCR from the 5' RACE reads. The sample comprises about 130,000 distinct CDR3 sequences, roughly 6.2% of which are singletons, and roughly 2% rests with the top ten. The V and J genes are TRBV5-5 and TRBJ1-6, with TRBD1 matching over 7 bases. Sample: PBMCs or a T cell subset sorted from them (not recorded which). The TCR was taken from an adult woman who had mild COVID-19 (a few samples of this study predate the infection). Cell type and time point are not known. In DNA, the CDR3 is TGTGCCAGCAGCTCGCAGGCACAGGGGCATAATTCACCCCTCCACTTT. Its protein is CASSSQAQGHNSPLHF.